One and the same sample provided the 8 T cell receptor beta chains below, sequenced in a study of blood T cell repertoires in COVID-19. This table comes from immunoSEQ multiplex PCR, and its TCRdb copy is limited to in-frame clones, with some not included. The sample includes some 180,000 clones, around nine tenths seen only once; the top ten take about 6.3%. Material: peripheral blood. The receptor set was obtained from a middle-aged man with active or convalescent COVID-19.

The V and J genes are TRBV3-1 (or the pseudogene TRBV3-2) and TRBJ2-1; perhaps TRBD1 as D (5 bases). The CDR3 covers 13 residues. From germline, CDR1 is LGHDT and CDR2 YNNKEL (reference sequence). V was clipped by 3 bases and J by 12 bases, with 15 bases between them. The CDR3: CASSQAPLGAQFF. CDR3 DNA: TGTGCCAGCAGCCAGGCTCCCCTAGGGGCGCAGTTCTTC.

The J gene is TRBJ1-1, the V gene TRBV6-5; D not certain. CDR3 length equals 13 residues. Per germline, CDR1 MNHEY and CDR2 SVGAGI. V dropped 5 bases and J dropped 1 base, with 8 bases sitting between them. The CDR3 here is CASSPDSNTEAFF. The DNA of the CDR3 is TGTGCCAGCAGTCCAGACTCGAACACTGAAGCTTTCTTT.

This clone has just one count. The chain joins TRBV9 to TRBJ2-2, with 7 positions matching TRBD2. Germline values: CDR1 SGDLS, CDR2 YYNGEE. The CDR3 loop spans 16 amino acids. V shed 4 bases and J 6 bases; nucleotides not matched to a gene: 12. The CDR3 sequence is CASSPSPGLESGELFF. As DNA, the CDR3 is TGTGCCAGCAGCCCCTCCCCCGGACTAGAGTCCGGGGAGCTGTTTTTT.

The chain carries TRBV3-1 (or the pseudogene TRBV3-2) and TRBJ1-2, with 7 positions matching TRBD1. The CDR3 spans 13 residues. The V and J ends lost 5 bases and 7 bases, in that order; junction bases with no gene match: 7. The V gene's germline CDR1 is LGHDT and CDR2 YNNKEL (reference sequence). For the CDR3, the DNA is TGTGCCAGCAGCGACTTAGGGGGCGGTGGCTACACCTTC. It is translated as CASSDLGGGGYTF.

For the CDR3, the DNA is TGTGCCAGCTCACCGGGGGGGCCCACTGAGACCCAGTACTTC. This translates into CASSPGGPTETQYF. The V call is TRBV18, the J call TRBJ2-5, with D perhaps matching TRBD2 (7 bases). The CDR3 has 14 amino acids. Germline lookup yields CDR1 KGHSH and CDR2 LQKENI. The ends were cut back, 3 bases at V and 5 bases at J, with 13 bases in the middle.

A word on this clone: Different DNA sequences within this sample yield the same CDR3. This chain joins TRBV5-1 and TRBJ2-2, with TRBD1 matching 8 bases. The CDR3 consists of 15 residues. The trim removed 1 base at V and 4 bases at J, leaving 3 bases unmatched. Germline CDR1 SGHRS, CDR2 YFSETQ. The CDR3 reads CASSLPGQGTGELFF. The CDR3 DNA sequence: TGCGCCAGCAGCTTGCCTGGACAGGGCACCGGGGAGCTGTTTTTT.

This clone has just a few counts. This rearrangement joins TRBV5-1 to TRBJ2-1; 15 nucleotides match TRBD2. This CDR3 spans 16 amino acids. The germline V gene has CDR1 SGHRS and CDR2 YFSETQ. Trimming at V came to 4 bases and at J to 4 bases, leaving 3 bases not matched to a gene. The chain's CDR3 is CASSTGLAGGYNEQFF. As DNA, the CDR3 is TGCGCCAGCAGCACCGGACTAGCGGGAGGGTACAATGAGCAGTTCTTC.

This chain joins TRBV11-2 and TRBJ1-1, with a weak D call TRBD1 (5 bases). Germline loops: CDR1 SGHAT, CDR2 FQNNGV. The CDR3 spans 14 residues. V lost 5 bases, J lost 2 bases, and 12 bases lay in between. The CDR3: CASSGIGTNTEAFF. CDR3 nucleotides: TGTGCCAGCAGCGGTATAGGGACTAACACTGAAGCTTTCTTT.